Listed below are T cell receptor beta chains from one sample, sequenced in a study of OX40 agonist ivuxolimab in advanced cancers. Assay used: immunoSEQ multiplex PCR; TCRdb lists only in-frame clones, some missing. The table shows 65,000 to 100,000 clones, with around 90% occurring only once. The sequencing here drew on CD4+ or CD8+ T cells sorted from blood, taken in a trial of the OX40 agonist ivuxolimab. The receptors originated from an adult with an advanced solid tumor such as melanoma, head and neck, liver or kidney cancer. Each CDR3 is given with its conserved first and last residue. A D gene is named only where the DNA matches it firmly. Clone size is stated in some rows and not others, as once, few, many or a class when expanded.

CDR3nt: TGTGCCAGCAGCAGCCTAGCGGGAATAAATGAGCAGTTCTTC
CDR3aa: CASSSLAGINEQFF
j_gene: TRBJ2-1
v_gene: TRBV7-2
abundance: -
d_gene: TRBD2

CDR3nt: TGTGCCAGCAGCCGGGACGGGCCCTATGAGCAGTTCTTC
CDR3aa: CASSRDGPYEQFF
j_gene: TRBJ2-1
v_gene: TRBV6-4
abundance: -
d_gene: -

CDR3nt: TGTGCCAGCCGCCCTCGTTCGGGGAGAGGAGAGACCCAGTACTTC
CDR3aa: CASRPRSGRGETQYF
j_gene: TRBJ2-5
v_gene: TRBV7-8
abundance: -
d_gene: -

CDR3nt: TGTGCTAGCAGCCCCGGGGACACCTACGAGCAGTACTTC
CDR3aa: CASSPGDTYEQYF
j_gene: TRBJ2-7
v_gene: TRBV7-7
abundance: -
d_gene: -

CDR3nt: TGTGCCAGTATCCAGACTAGCGGGAGTAGGTACAATGAGCAGTTCTTC
CDR3aa: CASIQTSGSRYNEQFF
j_gene: TRBJ2-1
v_gene: TRBV19
abundance: -
d_gene: TRBD2

CDR3nt: TGTGCCAGTAACCACAGGGAGGAAAAACTGTTTTTT
CDR3aa: CASNHREEKLFF
j_gene: TRBJ1-4
v_gene: TRBV19
abundance: -
d_gene: -

CDR3nt: TGTGCCAGCAGCGCCGGGCGGGGCGGACTTAACACCGGGGAGCTGTTTTTT
CDR3aa: CASSAGRGGLNTGELFF
j_gene: TRBJ2-2
v_gene: TRBV9
abundance: -
d_gene: -

CDR3nt: TGTGCCAGCAGTCCCACCGGGACAGGACTGGAGCAGTACTTC
CDR3aa: CASSPTGTGLEQYF
j_gene: TRBJ2-7
v_gene: TRBV21-1
abundance: -
d_gene: -

CDR3nt: TGTGCCAGCAGTTTTCGGCAGGGGGCTTCCGGGGAGCTGTTTTTT
CDR3aa: CASSFRQGASGELFF
j_gene: TRBJ2-2
v_gene: TRBV27
abundance: -
d_gene: TRBD1

CDR3nt: TGTGCCAGCAGCTTATCCACCGGTGATACGCAGTATTTT
CDR3aa: CASSLSTGDTQYF
j_gene: TRBJ2-3
v_gene: TRBV7-2
abundance: -
d_gene: -

CDR3nt: TGTGCCAGCAGCTTGGAGTGGGGGCGGCAAGAGACCCAGTACTTC
CDR3aa: CASSLEWGRQETQYF
j_gene: TRBJ2-5
v_gene: TRBV7-8
abundance: once
d_gene: -

CDR3nt: TGTGCCAGCAGTCTACCGGGACTAGCGGGAGTAACCGGGGAGCTGTTTTTT
CDR3aa: CASSLPGLAGVTGELFF
j_gene: TRBJ2-2
v_gene: TRBV28
abundance: -
d_gene: TRBD2

CDR3nt: TGTGCCACCGTCCCGGGACAGGGCCCAAATGAAAAACTGTTTTTT
CDR3aa: CATVPGQGPNEKLFF
j_gene: TRBJ1-4
v_gene: TRBV10-3
abundance: -
d_gene: TRBD1

CDR3nt: TGTGCCAGCTCACCGGGACAGGGCTCCTACAATGAGCAGTTCTTC
CDR3aa: CASSPGQGSYNEQFF
j_gene: TRBJ2-1
v_gene: TRBV18
abundance: -
d_gene: TRBD1

CDR3nt: TGTGCCAGCAGCCGAGGACAGGAGGGCACAGATACGCAGTATTTT
CDR3aa: CASSRGQEGTDTQYF
j_gene: TRBJ2-3
v_gene: TRBV4-2
abundance: -
d_gene: TRBD1

CDR3nt: TGTGCCAGCAGCTTAGTGCAGGCCCGTCACGTTGAGCAGTTCTTC
CDR3aa: CASSLVQARHVEQFF
j_gene: TRBJ2-1
v_gene: TRBV7-2
abundance: -
d_gene: -

CDR3nt: TGTGCCAGTACCTCTGAGGCGCGGTCTGAAGCTTTCTTT
CDR3aa: CASTSEARSEAFF
j_gene: TRBJ1-1
v_gene: TRBV7-2
abundance: -
d_gene: -

CDR3nt: TGTGCCAGCAGCTTGGTCCTAGCGGGTGCTTTCGCCGGGGAGCTGTTTTTT
CDR3aa: CASSLVLAGAFAGELFF
j_gene: TRBJ2-2
v_gene: TRBV5-4
abundance: -
d_gene: TRBD2

CDR3nt: TGTGCCAGCAGCGAAGTGGGGGGGGCCCTGAACACTGAAGCTTTCTTT
CDR3aa: CASSEVGGALNTEAFF
j_gene: TRBJ1-1
v_gene: TRBV7-8
abundance: once
d_gene: -

CDR3nt: TGCGCCAGCAGCCAAGATAAACCCATTAGGCTACCCGGAGATACGCAGTATTTT
CDR3aa: CASSQDKPIRLPGDTQYF
j_gene: TRBJ2-3
v_gene: TRBV4-1
abundance: -
d_gene: -

CDR3nt: TGTGCCTGGAGTGGGGTGAGGGACACTGAAGCTTTCTTT
CDR3aa: CAWSGVRDTEAFF
j_gene: TRBJ1-1
v_gene: TRBV30
abundance: few
d_gene: -

CDR3nt: TGTGCCAGCAGCTTGTTGGCTAGCACAGATACGCAGTATTTT
CDR3aa: CASSLLASTDTQYF
j_gene: TRBJ2-3
v_gene: TRBV5-6
abundance: -
d_gene: -

CDR3nt: TGCGCCAGCAGCCCAGGGGTGCCGGAGACCCAGTACTTC
CDR3aa: CASSPGVPETQYF
j_gene: TRBJ2-5
v_gene: TRBV5-1
abundance: -
d_gene: -

CDR3nt: TGCAGCGTCGGGCCAAGTGGGGCTCAGCCCCAGCATTTT
CDR3aa: CSVGPSGAQPQHF
j_gene: TRBJ1-5
v_gene: TRBV29-1
abundance: -
d_gene: -

CDR3nt: TGTGCCAGCAGCCGAGACAGGGATTCCTACAATGAGCAGTTCTTC
CDR3aa: CASSRDRDSYNEQFF
j_gene: TRBJ2-1
v_gene: TRBV27
abundance: -
d_gene: TRBD1

CDR3nt: TGTGCCAGCAGCGCAACCAGCGGGAGAGAGACCCAGTACTTC
CDR3aa: CASSATSGRETQYF
j_gene: TRBJ2-5
v_gene: TRBV9
abundance: -
d_gene: TRBD2

CDR3nt: TGTGCCAGCAGCCAAGATTCAGCCGACCATCAGCCCCAGCATTTT
CDR3aa: CASSQDSADHQPQHF
j_gene: TRBJ1-5
v_gene: TRBV4-2
abundance: -
d_gene: -

CDR3nt: TGTGCCAGCAGTTTCGACAGGGGGCTCGAGCAGTACTTC
CDR3aa: CASSFDRGLEQYF
j_gene: TRBJ2-7
v_gene: TRBV28
abundance: -
d_gene: TRBD1

CDR3nt: TGTGCCAGCACCCCGGACTTGGGGTTCTATGGCTACACCTTC
CDR3aa: CASTPDLGFYGYTF
j_gene: TRBJ1-2
v_gene: TRBV5-6
abundance: -
d_gene: -

CDR3nt: TGTGCCACCAGCACCGGGAGAGAGACCCAGTACTTC
CDR3aa: CATSTGRETQYF
j_gene: TRBJ2-5
v_gene: TRBV15
abundance: -
d_gene: -

CDR3nt: TGCAGCGCCGGGACAGGGAGGGACAATGAGCAGTTCTTC
CDR3aa: CSAGTGRDNEQFF
j_gene: TRBJ2-1
v_gene: TRBV29-1
abundance: -
d_gene: TRBD1

CDR3nt: TGTGCCAGCAGTTTACGGCCAGGGGGGACCGGGGAGCTGTTTTTT
CDR3aa: CASSLRPGGTGELFF
j_gene: TRBJ2-2
v_gene: TRBV27
abundance: few
d_gene: -

CDR3nt: TGTGCCAGCAGCCCCAGTGGTGGCAGGGGAGAGACCCAGTACTTC
CDR3aa: CASSPSGGRGETQYF
j_gene: TRBJ2-5
v_gene: TRBV5-8
abundance: -
d_gene: -

CDR3nt: TGCAGCGTTGAATCAGGAACCTATGGCTACACCTTC
CDR3aa: CSVESGTYGYTF
j_gene: TRBJ1-2
v_gene: TRBV29-1
abundance: -
d_gene: -

CDR3nt: TGTGCCAGCAGTTTAGGACAGGGTGGTCAGCCCCAGCATTTT
CDR3aa: CASSLGQGGQPQHF
j_gene: TRBJ1-5
v_gene: TRBV27
abundance: -
d_gene: TRBD1

CDR3nt: TGCGCCAGCAGACCATTGGGTAGCTACGAGCAGTACTTC
CDR3aa: CASRPLGSYEQYF
j_gene: TRBJ2-7
v_gene: TRBV5-1
abundance: -
d_gene: -

CDR3nt: TGTGCCAGCAGTTTAAACGGGGCCGGGGAGCTGTTTTTT
CDR3aa: CASSLNGAGELFF
j_gene: TRBJ2-2
v_gene: TRBV27
abundance: -
d_gene: -

CDR3nt: TGTGCCAGCAGCCCGGCGTCAGGGGTTCCCAAAAACATTCAGTACTTC
CDR3aa: CASSPASGVPKNIQYF
j_gene: TRBJ2-4
v_gene: TRBV5-8
abundance: -
d_gene: -

CDR3nt: TGTGCCAGCAGCTTGGGACAGGCCAATGAGCAGTTCTTC
CDR3aa: CASSLGQANEQFF
j_gene: TRBJ2-1
v_gene: TRBV5-4
abundance: -
d_gene: -

CDR3nt: TGTGCCAGCAGTGAAGCCTGGCGGTGGGGAGAGACCCAGTACTTC
CDR3aa: CASSEAWRWGETQYF
j_gene: TRBJ2-5
v_gene: TRBV6-1
abundance: -
d_gene: -

CDR3nt: TGTGCCATCAGTACAGGTGCACCCATGAACACTGAAGCTTTCTTT
CDR3aa: CAISTGAPMNTEAFF
j_gene: TRBJ1-1
v_gene: TRBV10-3
abundance: -
d_gene: -